One and the same sample provided the 2 T cell receptor beta chains below, sequenced in a study of T cells in Graves' hyperthyroidism and ophthalmopathy. Authors of the study amplified TCR beta CDR3 regions from RNA transcripts. A set of HTBI primers served as the primers for a first-round RT-PCR of the TCR CDR3. Via MiXCR, TCRdb re-called the multiplex PCR reads, giving one row per CDR3 protein. Of about 410,000 distinct CDR3 sequences in the sample, approximately 15% were seen once. Sequencing was carried out using blood. The receptors stem from a woman aged 25 to 39 with Graves' ophthalmopathy.

Ten or more counts support this clonotype. This rearrangement joins TRBV5-1 to TRBJ2-5; perhaps TRBD2 as D (6 bases). V dropped 4 bases and J dropped 2 bases, with 15 bases sitting between them. The CDR3 is 15 residues long. Germline V gene lookup returns CDR1 SGHRS and CDR2 YFSETQ. The CDR3, as DNA: TGCGCCAGCAGCCCGAACCCGGGGGAGCAAGAGACCCAGTACTTC. This translates into CASSPNPGEQETQYF.

This clonotype was seen repeatedly, ten times or more. The chain employs TRBV12-3 or TRBV12-4 and TRBJ1-4, with a possible D match to TRBD1 (6 bases). The CDR3 has 13 amino acids. V lost 8 bases, J lost 7 bases, and 14 bases lay in between. CDR3 coding DNA: TGTGCCAGCGGGAAGGGGGGCATTGAAAAACTGTTTTTT. Encoded protein: CASGKGGIEKLFF.